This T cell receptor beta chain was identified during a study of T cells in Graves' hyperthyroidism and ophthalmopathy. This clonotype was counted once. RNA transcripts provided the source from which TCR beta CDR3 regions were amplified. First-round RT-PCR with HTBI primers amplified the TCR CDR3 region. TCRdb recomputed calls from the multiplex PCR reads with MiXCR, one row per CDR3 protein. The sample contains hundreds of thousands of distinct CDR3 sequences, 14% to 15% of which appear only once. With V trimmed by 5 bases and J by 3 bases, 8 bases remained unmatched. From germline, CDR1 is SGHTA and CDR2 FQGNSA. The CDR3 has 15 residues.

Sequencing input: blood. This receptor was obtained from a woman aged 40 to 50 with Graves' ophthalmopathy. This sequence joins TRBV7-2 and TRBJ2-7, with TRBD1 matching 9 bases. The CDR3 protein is CASSMDRGNYYEQYF. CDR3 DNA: TGTGCCAGCAGCATGGACAGGGGAAATTACTACGAGCAGTACTTC.